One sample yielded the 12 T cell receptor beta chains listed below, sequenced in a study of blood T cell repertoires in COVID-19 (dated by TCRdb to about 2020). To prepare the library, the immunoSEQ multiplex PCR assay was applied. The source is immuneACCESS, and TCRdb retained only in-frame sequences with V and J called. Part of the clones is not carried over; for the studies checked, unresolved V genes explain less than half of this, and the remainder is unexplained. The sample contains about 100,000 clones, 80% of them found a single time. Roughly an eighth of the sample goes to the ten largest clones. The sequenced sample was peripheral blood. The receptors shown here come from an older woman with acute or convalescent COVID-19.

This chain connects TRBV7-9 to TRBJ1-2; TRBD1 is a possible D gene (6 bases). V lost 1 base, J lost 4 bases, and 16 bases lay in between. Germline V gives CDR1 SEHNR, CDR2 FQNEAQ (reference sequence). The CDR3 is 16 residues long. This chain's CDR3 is CASSLGPGQGSYGYTF. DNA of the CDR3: TGTGCCAGCAGCTTAGGCCCAGGTCAGGGGAGCTATGGCTACACCTTC. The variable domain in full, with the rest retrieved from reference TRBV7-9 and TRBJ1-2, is DTGVSQNPRHKITKRGQNVTFRCDPISEHNRLYWYRQTLGQGPEFLTYFQNEAQLEKSRLLSDRFSAERPKGSFSTLEIQRTEQGDSAMYLCASSLGPGQGSYGYTFGSGTRLTVV.

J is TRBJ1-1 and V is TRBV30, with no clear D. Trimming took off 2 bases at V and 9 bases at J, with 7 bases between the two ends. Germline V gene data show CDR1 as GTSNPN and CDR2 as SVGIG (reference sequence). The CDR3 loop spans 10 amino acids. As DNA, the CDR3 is TGTGCCTGGAGTACGGTTAAAGCTTTCTTT. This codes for CAWSTVKAFF.

As DNA, the CDR3 is TGTGCCAGCAGCACCCGACAGGGCGCAAATGAAAAACTGTTTTTT. Encoded protein: CASSTRQGANEKLFF. The chain is built from TRBV9 and TRBJ1-4; 7 bases fit TRBD1. V gave up 4 bases and J gave up 5 bases; unmatched junction bases: 8. Germline-derived CDR1 and CDR2 are SGDLS and YYNGEE. CDR3 length: 15 residues.

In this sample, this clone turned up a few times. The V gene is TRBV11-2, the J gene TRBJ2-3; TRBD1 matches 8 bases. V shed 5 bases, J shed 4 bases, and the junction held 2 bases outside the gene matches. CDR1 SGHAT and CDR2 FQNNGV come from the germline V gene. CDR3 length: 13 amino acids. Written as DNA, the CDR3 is TGTGCCAGCAGCGCACAGGGGGCAGATACGCAGTATTTT. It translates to CASSAQGADTQYF.

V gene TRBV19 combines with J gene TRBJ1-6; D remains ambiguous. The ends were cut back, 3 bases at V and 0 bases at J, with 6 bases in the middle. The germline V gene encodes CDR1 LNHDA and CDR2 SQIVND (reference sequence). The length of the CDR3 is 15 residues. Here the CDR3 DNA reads TGTGCCAGTAGTATCAGGATCTCCTATAATTCACCCCTCCACTTT. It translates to CASSIRISYNSPLHF.

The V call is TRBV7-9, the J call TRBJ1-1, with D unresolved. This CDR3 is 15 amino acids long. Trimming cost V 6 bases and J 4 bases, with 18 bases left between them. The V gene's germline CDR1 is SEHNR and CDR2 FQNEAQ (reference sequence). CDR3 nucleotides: TGTGCCAGCAGGCCTTCGGCGGGTCTGATCACTGAAGCTTTCTTT. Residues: CASRPSAGLITEAFF.

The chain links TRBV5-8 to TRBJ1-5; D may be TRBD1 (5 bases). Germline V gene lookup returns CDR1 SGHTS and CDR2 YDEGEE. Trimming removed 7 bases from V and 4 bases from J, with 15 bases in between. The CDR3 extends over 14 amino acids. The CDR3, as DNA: TGTGCCAGCCCGGGAGGAAGGGGTAATCAGCCCCAGCATTTT. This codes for CASPGGRGNQPQHF.

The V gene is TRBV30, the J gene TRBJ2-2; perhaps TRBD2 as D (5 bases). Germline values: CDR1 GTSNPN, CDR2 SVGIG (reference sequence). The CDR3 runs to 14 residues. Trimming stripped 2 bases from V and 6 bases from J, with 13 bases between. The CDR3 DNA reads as TGTGCCTGGAGTAGGCTAGCCGTGGCCGGGGAGCTGTTTTTT. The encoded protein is CAWSRLAVAGELFF.

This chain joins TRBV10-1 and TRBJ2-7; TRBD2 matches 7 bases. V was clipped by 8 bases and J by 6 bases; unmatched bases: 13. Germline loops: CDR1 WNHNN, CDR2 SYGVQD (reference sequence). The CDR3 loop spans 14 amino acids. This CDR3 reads CASGPSGFLGEQYF. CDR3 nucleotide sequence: TGCGCCAGCGGACCTAGCGGATTTCTCGGCGAGCAGTACTTC.

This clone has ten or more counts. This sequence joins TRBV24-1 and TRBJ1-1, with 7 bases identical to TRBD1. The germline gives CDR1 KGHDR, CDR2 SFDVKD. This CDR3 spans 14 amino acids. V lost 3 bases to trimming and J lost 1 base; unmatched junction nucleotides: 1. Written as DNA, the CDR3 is TGTGCCACCAGTGATAACAGGGGGAACACTGAAGCTTTCTTT. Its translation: CATSDNRGNTEAFF.

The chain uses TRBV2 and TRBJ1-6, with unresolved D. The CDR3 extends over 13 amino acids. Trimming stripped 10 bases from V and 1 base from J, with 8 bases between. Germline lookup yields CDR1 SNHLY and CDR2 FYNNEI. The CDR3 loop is CATSTSYNSPLHF. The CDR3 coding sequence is TGTGCCACGAGTACGTCCTATAATTCACCCCTCCACTTT.

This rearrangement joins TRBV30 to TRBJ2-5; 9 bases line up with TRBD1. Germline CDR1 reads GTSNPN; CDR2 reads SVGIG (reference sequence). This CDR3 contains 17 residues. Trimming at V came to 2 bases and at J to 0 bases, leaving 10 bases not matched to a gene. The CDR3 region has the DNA TGTGCCTGGAGTTTAAGGACAGGGGCTCCGTACCAAGAGACCCAGTACTTC. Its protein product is CAWSLRTGAPYQETQYF.